The source of this T cell receptor (beta chain) is a study of spatial heterogeneity in lung cancer. A single record per CDR3 protein comes from TCRdb applying MiXCR to the 5' RACE reads. The sample gives more than 6,500 distinct CDR3 sequences, about 8.6% of which show up once; 40% to 50% is in the top ten. Trimming removed 0 bases at V and 0 bases at J, with 6 bases between. Germline V lookup: CDR1 SQVTM, CDR2 ANQGSEA. The CDR3 has 14 amino acids. Time point given: sample taken at primary tumor resection. Unsorted whole RNA of tumor, nontumor lung or frozen PBMC was sequenced. Sequenced material: PBMCs, taken at surgery. This receptor was obtained from a male donor with early-stage non-small cell lung cancer. This chain uses TRBV29-1 with TRBJ1-3; D gene ambiguous. The CDR3 sequence is CSVEDSSSGNTIYF. CDR3 coding DNA: TGCAGCGTTGAAGATTCTTCCTCTGGAAACACCATATATTTT.